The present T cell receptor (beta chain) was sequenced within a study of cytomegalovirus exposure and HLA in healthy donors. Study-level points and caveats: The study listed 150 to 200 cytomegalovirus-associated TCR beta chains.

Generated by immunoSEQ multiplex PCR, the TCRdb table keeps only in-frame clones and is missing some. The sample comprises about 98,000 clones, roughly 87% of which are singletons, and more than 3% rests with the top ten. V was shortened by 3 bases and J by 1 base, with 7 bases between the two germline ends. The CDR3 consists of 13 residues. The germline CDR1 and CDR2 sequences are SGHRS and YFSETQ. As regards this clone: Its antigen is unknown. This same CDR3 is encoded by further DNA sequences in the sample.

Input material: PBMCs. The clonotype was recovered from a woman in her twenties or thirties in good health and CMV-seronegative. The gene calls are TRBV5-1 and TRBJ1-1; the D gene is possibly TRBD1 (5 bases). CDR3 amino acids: CASSSQGNTEAFF. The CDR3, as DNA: TGCGCCAGCAGCTCCCAGGGGAACACTGAAGCTTTCTTT.